Listed below are T cell receptor beta chains from one sample, sequenced in a study of T and B cells in COVID-19 patients. TCRdb processed the multiplex PCR reads anew with MiXCR; each CDR3 protein has one entry. The sample records more than 7,000 distinct CDR3 sequences, less than 45% being singletons. Sequenced: blood. Source of these receptors: a human donor who had recovered from COVID-19. Both conserved end residues are part of each CDR3. Expanded clones are given a class, and other clones once, few, many or no size at all.

clone_size,v_call,cdr3_aa
NA,TRBV27,CASSLGRGASKNIQYF
NA,TRBV6-5,CASRRGDRGDLGNQPQHF
few,TRBV27,CASSLEFGGGRTDTQYF
few,TRBV13,CASSLEGTDLYGYTF
NA,TRBV6-4,CASSDSDNTEAFF
medium-sized,TRBV6-5,CASQSLKVLTGELFF
NA,TRBV9,CASSDPRWGGDETQYF
large,TRBV29-1,CSVQSGLSDTQYF
once,TRBV24-1,CATSDLGRGVTDTQYF
NA,TRBV6-5,CASTSPGSSGTDTQYF
medium-sized,TRBV19,CASSTQGAYEQFF
few,TRBV10-3,CAITGSRDRGHTEAFF
few,TRBV19,CASTSRGGLGQETQYF
NA,TRBV27,CASSLSSAVYGANVLTF
NA,TRBV6-1,CASSEGGMEKLFF
few,TRBV5-4,CASSSPGMQNEQFF
NA,TRBV10-3,CAISDPRVAGELFF
NA,TRBV10-3,CAISEPERGRDGYTF
few,TRBV5-4,CASSTVWGDNTDTQYF
once,TRBV30,CAWSQGTDAHYGYTF
NA,TRBV7-6,CASSLAPADTGELFF
NA,TRBV27,CASTTGSEAFF
few,TRBV6-5,CATGQSANTGELFF
NA,TRBV6-5,CASRQGMNTEAFF
NA,TRBV15,CATTTGYQETQYF
few,TRBV29-1,CSVYSLSGQNTEAFF
NA,TRBV20-1,CSAWLNTEAFF
few,TRBV7-2,CASSQRGGRWDTQYF
few,TRBV6-5,CASSNLGGPDTQYF
few,TRBV6-6,CASRQGASTGELFF
few,TRBV6-6,CASRRAGTDTQYF
few,TRBV7-9,CASSSTGLGSPLHF
once,TRBV12-3/TRBV12-4,CASSPGGPGQYEQYF
NA,TRBV19,CASSLAGRNRYNKQFF
NA,TRBV6-2/TRBV6-3,CASSQLTGASYSNQPQHF
medium-sized,TRBV19,CASSPRGYNEQFF
NA,TRBV6-1,CASRQPNYGYTF